Listed below are T cell receptor beta chains from one sample, sequenced in a study of T cells in tuberculosis. Sequencing was performed with immunoSEQ multiplex PCR; in TCRdb, only in-frame clones are kept and a portion is missing. The sample includes 80,000 to 90,000 clones, roughly 93% of them seen just once. Sequenced input: CD1b-GMM tetramer-negative cells sorted from PBMCs. These receptors originate from an adult woman with latent tuberculosis. CDR3s include the opening cysteine and the closing phenylalanine or tryptophan. The D gene is left open where the match is weak. Only some rows state a clone size, as once, few, many or a class for expanded clones.

size	V	J	D	CDR3	DNA
-	TRBV5-1	TRBJ1-1	TRBD1	CASSPGTGGTEAFF	TGCGCCAGCAGCCCTGGGACAGGGGGAACTGAAGCTTTCTTT
once	TRBV7-9	TRBJ2-5	TRBD1	CASSPRTGYETQYF	TGTGCCAGCAGCCCACGGACAGGATACGAGACCCAGTACTTC
-	TRBV7-2	TRBJ2-3	-	CASSRDFRTDTQYF	TGTGCCAGCAGCAGGGACTTCCGCACAGATACGCAGTATTTT
-	TRBV27	TRBJ1-5	TRBD1	CASSVKGQLNQPQHF	TGTGCCAGCAGTGTGAAGGGACAGCTCAATCAGCCCCAGCATTTT
-	TRBV6-1	TRBJ2-7	-	CASSEEGGLGGEQYF	TGTGCCAGCAGTGAAGAGGGCGGCTTAGGGGGCGAGCAGTACTTC
-	TRBV6-5	TRBJ1-2	-	CASSQGVVYGYTF	TGTGCCAGCAGCCAGGGTGTGGTCTATGGCTACACCTTC
-	TRBV30	TRBJ1-1	-	CAWSGGVSTEAFF	TGTGCCTGGAGCGGGGGGGTGAGCACTGAAGCTTTCTTT
-	TRBV7-2	TRBJ2-5	TRBD2	CASSLGVAGGQETQYF	TGTGCCAGCAGCTTAGGAGTAGCGGGGGGGCAAGAGACCCAGTACTTC
-	TRBV7-7	TRBJ2-2	-	CASSLHPAGSANTGELFF	TGTGCTAGCAGCTTACATCCCGCGGGTTCGGCAAACACCGGGGAGCTGTTTTTT
-	TRBV5-1	TRBJ1-6	TRBD1	CASSYRQGADSPLHF	TGCGCCAGCAGCTACCGACAGGGGGCTGATTCACCCCTCCACTTT
-	TRBV4-3	TRBJ1-3	-	CASSQDVQSGNTIYF	TGCGCCAGCAGCCAAGATGTCCAATCTGGAAACACCATATATTTT
-	TRBV20-1	TRBJ2-5	-	CSGLRETQYF	TGCAGTGGGCTCCGCGAGACCCAGTACTTC
-	TRBV6-1	TRBJ1-1	-	CASSELLGRNTEAFF	TGTGCCAGCAGTGAATTACTAGGGAGGAACACTGAAGCTTTCTTT
-	TRBV11-2	TRBJ2-1	-	CASSLRRSSYNEQFF	TGTGCCAGCAGCTTAAGGCGGAGCTCCTACAATGAGCAGTTCTTC
-	TRBV11-2	TRBJ2-1	-	CASSSPFDEQFF	TGTGCCAGCAGCTCCCCCTTCGATGAGCAGTTCTTC
-	TRBV11-2	TRBJ2-7	-	CASSLPQIHEQYF	TGTGCCAGCAGCTTGCCCCAGATCCACGAGCAGTACTTC
-	TRBV15	TRBJ1-2	TRBD1	CATSEPGWRTGGGYTF	TGTGCCACCAGCGAACCTGGATGGAGGACAGGGGGTGGCTACACCTTC
-	TRBV29-1	TRBJ2-5	-	CSAWGRHSGVLETQYF	TGCAGCGCCTGGGGCCGACATAGCGGTGTGTTGGAGACCCAGTACTTC
-	TRBV11-2	TRBJ1-3	-	CASSYSSTGTLNTIYF	TGTGCCAGCAGCTACTCGTCAACCGGGACTTTGAACACCATATATTTT
-	TRBV7-2	TRBJ2-5	-	CASSFGGRRETQYF	TGTGCCAGCAGCTTCGGGGGGCGCAGGGAGACCCAGTACTTC
-	TRBV27	TRBJ2-2	-	CASSPPGLPTGGELFF	TGTGCCAGCAGTCCGCCGGGACTCCCAACGGGTGGGGAGCTGTTTTTT
once	TRBV21-1	TRBJ1-1	-	CASSSEREGTEAFF	TGTGCCAGCAGCAGCGAGAGGGAGGGCACTGAAGCTTTCTTT
-	TRBV13	TRBJ2-1	-	CASSPSGGLTEQFF	TGTGCCAGCAGCCCATCAGGGGGGCTTACTGAGCAGTTCTTC
-	TRBV15	TRBJ2-5	TRBD1	CATRGDSQETQYF	TGTGCCACCAGAGGGGACAGCCAAGAGACCCAGTACTTC
few	TRBV11-2	TRBJ1-1	-	CASSLVGGGTEAFF	TGTGCCAGCAGCTTAGTCGGGGGGGGGACTGAAGCTTTCTTT
-	TRBV6-1	TRBJ2-7	-	CASSERSRGKAYEQYF	TGTGCCAGCAGTGAACGCAGCCGGGGAAAGGCCTACGAGCAGTACTTC
once	TRBV18	TRBJ2-5	-	CASSPPVAIREQYF	TGTGCCAGCTCACCCCCCGTGGCAATTCGGGAGCAGTACTTC